These 9 T cell receptor beta chains originate from one sample sequenced in a study of blood T cell repertoires in COVID-19. Here immunoSEQ multiplex PCR was the method, and the copy in TCRdb shows in-frame clones only, minus some. The sample has 270,000 or so clones, approximately 82% seen once. The sequenced sample was peripheral blood. Receptors originate from a woman between 18 and 29 years old with acute or convalescent COVID-19.

The chain recombines TRBV19 with TRBJ2-2; a possible D gene is TRBD1 (6 bases). Germline CDR1 LNHDA, CDR2 SQIVND (reference sequence). This CDR3 spans 12 amino acids. V lost 6 bases and J 8 bases, leaving 10 bases between the germline ends. As DNA, the CDR3 is TGTGCCAGTAGCCGCGGACAGGGGGAGCTGTTTTTT. Translation: CASSRGQGELFF.

This clone appeared a single time. The CDR3 loop reads CASSVASSGRSNEQFF. The CDR3 nucleotides are TGTGCCAGCAGCGTAGCGTCTAGCGGGAGATCGAATGAGCAGTTCTTC. V usage is TRBV9 and J usage is TRBJ2-1; 10 bases map to TRBD2. V shed 0 bases and J 7 bases; nucleotides not matched to a gene: 7. The CDR3 consists of 16 residues. Germline-derived CDR1 and CDR2 are SGDLS and YYNGEE.

This clone has just a few counts. The V gene is TRBV2, the J gene TRBJ2-7; D is uncertain. CDR1 is SNHLY and CDR2 is FYNNEI in the germline V gene. Trimming pared 2 bases from V and 9 bases from J, leaving 14 bases between. The CDR3 is 13 residues long. CDR3 nucleotide sequence: TGTGCCAGCAGTGAATCCCCCGCCAGTACGCAGTACTTC. This translates into CASSESPASTQYF.

The chain joins TRBV5-1 to TRBJ2-1; D not resolved. V dropped 3 bases and J dropped 3 bases, with 16 bases sitting between them. CDR3 length: 16 residues. The germline CDR1 and CDR2 sequences are SGHRS and YFSETQ. CDR3 sequence: CASSSYGVADYNEQFF. DNA for the CDR3: TGCGCCAGCAGCTCCTATGGAGTCGCGGACTACAATGAGCAGTTCTTC.

The chain combines TRBV27 with TRBJ2-1, with 9 positions matching TRBD2. Germline V gives CDR1 MNHEY, CDR2 SMNVEV (reference sequence). V lost 5 bases to trimming and J lost 3 bases; unmatched junction nucleotides: 11. The CDR3 runs 17 residues. The CDR3 nucleotides are TGTGCCAGCAGTCCCGGGTGGGCTAGCGGGGACTACAATGAGCAGTTCTTC. Protein sequence: CASSPGWASGDYNEQFF.

This clone occurred a few times. The V and J genes are TRBV7-2 and TRBJ1-2, with 7 bases matching TRBD1. The J segment lost 2 bases and the V segment lost 4 bases, leaving 7 bases of the junction unmatched. The V gene's germline CDR1 is SGHTA and CDR2 FQGNSA. This CDR3 contains 15 residues. CDR3 loop: CASSSGQSRNYGYTF. CDR3 bases: TGTGCCAGCAGCTCGGGACAGTCAAGAAACTATGGCTACACCTTC.

The chain uses TRBV15 and TRBJ2-5; the match to TRBD1 covers 9 bases. CDR1 and CDR2 from the germline V gene are LNHNV and YYDKDF (reference sequence). V was pared by 5 bases and J by 5 bases, with 9 bases of the junction left unmatched. The CDR3 is 15 amino acids. The CDR3 region is CATSGGQGVAETQYF. The DNA for the CDR3 is TGTGCCACCAGCGGGGGACAGGGCGTCGCGGAGACCCAGTACTTC. Supplemented by reference TRBV15 and TRBJ2-5, the full variable domain reads DAMVIQNPRYQVTQFGKPVTLSCSQTLNHNVMYWYQQKSSQAPKLLFHYYDKDFNNEADTPDNFQSRRPNTSFCFLDIRSPGLGDTAMYLCATSGGQGVAETQYFGPGTRLLVL.

The rearrangement joins TRBV19 to TRBJ1-1, with D possibly matching TRBD1 (6 bases). The CDR3 extends over 14 amino acids. The V end lost 6 bases, the J end lost 5 bases, and 16 bases lay between the germline ends. Germline lookup yields CDR1 LNHDA and CDR2 SQIVND (reference sequence). The CDR3 here is CASRKPGQRTEAFF. CDR3 sequence (DNA): TGTGCCAGTAGGAAGCCCGGACAGAGAACTGAAGCTTTCTTT.

The chain combines TRBV7-2 with TRBJ2-7; 14 positions match TRBD2. This CDR3 contains 17 residues. V was clipped by 6 bases and J by 1 base; unmatched bases: 8. Germline V gene data show CDR1 as SGHTA and CDR2 as FQGNSA. CDR3 sequence (DNA): TGTGCCAGCAGAACCGGGACTAGCGGGAGAGGGTCCTACGAGCAGTACTTC. Its protein is CASRTGTSGRGSYEQYF.